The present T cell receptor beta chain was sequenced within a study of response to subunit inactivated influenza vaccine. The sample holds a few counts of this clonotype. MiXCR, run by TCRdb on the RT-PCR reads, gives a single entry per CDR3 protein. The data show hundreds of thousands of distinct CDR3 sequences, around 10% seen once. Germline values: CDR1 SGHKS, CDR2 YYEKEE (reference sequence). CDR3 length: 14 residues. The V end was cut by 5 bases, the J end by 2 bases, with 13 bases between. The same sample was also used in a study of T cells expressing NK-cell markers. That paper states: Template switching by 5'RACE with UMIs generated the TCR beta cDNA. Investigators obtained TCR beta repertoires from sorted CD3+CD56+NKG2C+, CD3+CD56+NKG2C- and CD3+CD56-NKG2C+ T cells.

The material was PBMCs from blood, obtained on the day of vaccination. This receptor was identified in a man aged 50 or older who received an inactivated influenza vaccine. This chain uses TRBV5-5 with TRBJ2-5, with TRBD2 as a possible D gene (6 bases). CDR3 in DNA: TGTGCCAGCAGGCTACCGGGAGAACAAGAGACCCAGTACTTC. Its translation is CASRLPGEQETQYF.